Described below is a single T cell receptor beta chain sequence and its context. These data are taken from a study of shared T cell receptors in the human thymus. TCRdb keeps only in-frame clones here, not all; method: immunoSEQ multiplex PCR. The sample records more than 300,000 clones, 95% being singletons. V shed 5 bases and J 2 bases; nucleotides not matched to a gene: 20. Germline V lookup: CDR1 LNHDA, CDR2 SQIVND (reference sequence). The length of the CDR3 is 20 residues. The material sequenced was thymocytes. The TCR comes from a human donor. The gene calls are TRBV19 and TRBJ1-3, with TRBD1 matching over 8 bases. The DNA of the CDR3 is TGTGCCAGTAGTCCGAGAAACCGGGACAGGCTTCCTATCACTGGAAACACCATATATTTT. It is translated as CASSPRNRDRLPITGNTIYF. Based on the CDR3 plus reference TRBV19 and TRBJ1-3, the full variable domain is DGGITQSPKYLFRKEGQNVTLSCEQNLNHDAMYWYRQDPGQGLRLIYYSQIVNDFQKGDIAEGYSVSREKKESFPLTVTSAQKNPTAFYLCASSPRNRDRLPITGNTIYFGEGSWLTVV.